A selection of T cell receptor beta chains follows, all from one sample in a study of shared clonotypes between healthy human individuals. Sequencing used immunoSEQ multiplex PCR; TCRdb keeps in-frame clones, though not all of them. The data show over 2 million clones, roughly 92% seen once. Sequenced: naive CD4+ T cells from PBMCs. The receptors come from a man younger than 35 in good health. Some clones in this sample may be carry-over from other donors' samples. CDR3s include the opening cysteine and the closing phenylalanine or tryptophan. The order of the fields is V gene, D gene, J gene, CDR3 length, clone size, CDR3 DNA, CDR3 protein. D genes are given only for firm matches. Clone size is shown for a subset of rows, as once, few, many or a class of expanded clone.

V gene: TRBV29-1
D gene: -
J gene: TRBJ1-2
CDR3 length: 11
clone size: -
CDR3 DNA: TGCAGCGGGGGAGGCGACTATGGCTACACCTTC
CDR3 protein: CSGGGDYGYTF

V gene: TRBV7-9
D gene: -
J gene: TRBJ1-3
CDR3 length: 17
clone size: -
CDR3 DNA: TGTGCCAGCAGCCCTATAAGGGACCGCACCTCTGGAAACACCATATATTTT
CDR3 protein: CASSPIRDRTSGNTIYF

V gene: TRBV25-1
D gene: -
J gene: TRBJ1-4
CDR3 length: 15
clone size: -
CDR3 DNA: TGTGCCAGCAGTGAATTGGGGGCAGGGGATGAAAAACTGTTTTTT
CDR3 protein: CASSELGAGDEKLFF

V gene: TRBV28
D gene: -
J gene: TRBJ1-1
CDR3 length: 15
clone size: -
CDR3 DNA: TGTGCCAGCAGTTTAGCCCGAGGGAAGGACGGGCAAGCTTTCTTT
CDR3 protein: CASSLARGKDGQAFF

V gene: TRBV18
D gene: TRBD1
J gene: TRBJ2-3
CDR3 length: 14
clone size: -
CDR3 DNA: TGTGCCAGCTCACCGGACAGGGGGCCAGATACGCAGTATTTT
CDR3 protein: CASSPDRGPDTQYF

V gene: TRBV5-6
D gene: -
J gene: TRBJ1-1
CDR3 length: 14
clone size: -
CDR3 DNA: TGTGCCAGCAGCTTCCCCGGCCAGAACACTGAAGCTTTCTTT
CDR3 protein: CASSFPGQNTEAFF

V gene: TRBV7-6
D gene: TRBD2
J gene: TRBJ2-1
CDR3 length: 17
clone size: -
CDR3 DNA: TGTGCCAGCAGCTTAAGGTACCGGGCAGCGGGAAACAATGAGCAGTTCTTC
CDR3 protein: CASSLRYRAAGNNEQFF

V gene: TRBV5-1
D gene: -
J gene: TRBJ1-2
CDR3 length: 14
clone size: -
CDR3 DNA: TGCGCCAGCAGCTTGGATGGAGGGGACTATGGCTACACCTTC
CDR3 protein: CASSLDGGDYGYTF

V gene: TRBV9
D gene: -
J gene: TRBJ2-7
CDR3 length: 15
clone size: -
CDR3 DNA: TGTGCCAGCAGCCCTAGAGCGCGGGGTTCCTACGAGCAGTACTTC
CDR3 protein: CASSPRARGSYEQYF

V gene: TRBV28
D gene: TRBD2
J gene: TRBJ2-5
CDR3 length: 14
clone size: -
CDR3 DNA: TGTGCCAGCAGCAATCCGGGGGGTAGGGAGACCCAGTACTTC
CDR3 protein: CASSNPGGRETQYF

V gene: TRBV2
D gene: -
J gene: TRBJ2-1
CDR3 length: 14
clone size: -
CDR3 DNA: TGTGCCAGCAGTGAACAGGGTCTGGGCAATGAGCAGTTCTTC
CDR3 protein: CASSEQGLGNEQFF

V gene: TRBV25-1
D gene: TRBD1
J gene: TRBJ2-5
CDR3 length: 17
clone size: -
CDR3 DNA: TGTGCCAGCAGTGAATTGGGACAGACCCCTGGGCAAGAGACCCAGTACTTC
CDR3 protein: CASSELGQTPGQETQYF

V gene: TRBV7-8
D gene: TRBD2
J gene: TRBJ2-2
CDR3 length: 17
clone size: -
CDR3 DNA: TGTGCCAGCAGACACCGGCCAAGCGGGATACCTGCCGGGGAGCTGTTTTTT
CDR3 protein: CASRHRPSGIPAGELFF

V gene: TRBV28
D gene: TRBD1
J gene: TRBJ1-5
CDR3 length: 16
clone size: -
CDR3 DNA: TGTGCCAGCAGTGTAGGGACAGCTTATAGCAATCAGCCCCAGCATTTT
CDR3 protein: CASSVGTAYSNQPQHF

V gene: TRBV5-1
D gene: -
J gene: TRBJ2-1
CDR3 length: 14
clone size: -
CDR3 DNA: TGCGCCAGCAGGGGGACGAGCTCCTACAATGAGCAGTTCTTC
CDR3 protein: CASRGTSSYNEQFF

V gene: TRBV4-1
D gene: -
J gene: TRBJ2-7
CDR3 length: 14
clone size: -
CDR3 DNA: TGCGCCAGCAGCCAAGAAAGGCAGTTCCACGAGCAGTACTTC
CDR3 protein: CASSQERQFHEQYF

V gene: TRBV6-1
D gene: TRBD1
J gene: TRBJ1-4
CDR3 length: 12
clone size: -
CDR3 DNA: TGTGCCAGCAGTCAGGGGGCTGAAAAACTGTTTTTT
CDR3 protein: CASSQGAEKLFF

V gene: TRBV20-1
D gene: -
J gene: TRBJ2-1
CDR3 length: 11
clone size: -
CDR3 DNA: TGCAGTGCCAGAGCCAGGGGTGAGCAGTTCTTC
CDR3 protein: CSARARGEQFF

V gene: TRBV2
D gene: -
J gene: TRBJ1-2
CDR3 length: 13
clone size: -
CDR3 DNA: TGTGCCAGCAGTACTACAGGGAAAGGTGGCTACACCTTC
CDR3 protein: CASSTTGKGGYTF

V gene: TRBV2
D gene: TRBD1
J gene: TRBJ2-5
CDR3 length: 15
clone size: -
CDR3 DNA: TGTGCCAGCAGTACTGACAGGGCCCGTGGAGAGACCCAGTACTTC
CDR3 protein: CASSTDRARGETQYF

V gene: TRBV18
D gene: -
J gene: TRBJ2-3
CDR3 length: 13
clone size: -
CDR3 DNA: TGTGCCAGCTCACCACCAAGCACAGATACGCAGTATTTT
CDR3 protein: CASSPPSTDTQYF

V gene: TRBV12-1
D gene: -
J gene: TRBJ1-5
CDR3 length: 12
clone size: -
CDR3 DNA: TGTGCCAGCAGCTACTGGGGTCAGCCCCAGCATTTT
CDR3 protein: CASSYWGQPQHF

V gene: TRBV27
D gene: TRBD1
J gene: TRBJ2-5
CDR3 length: 16
clone size: -
CDR3 DNA: TGTGCCAGCAGTTTCCTCGGGACAGGGAGGGACGAGACCCAGTACTTC
CDR3 protein: CASSFLGTGRDETQYF

V gene: TRBV28
D gene: -
J gene: TRBJ2-1
CDR3 length: 15
clone size: -
CDR3 DNA: TGTGCCAGCAAAGGCCCTGGACAGATTTACAATGAGCAGTTCTTC
CDR3 protein: CASKGPGQIYNEQFF

V gene: TRBV14
D gene: -
J gene: TRBJ1-1
CDR3 length: 13
clone size: few
CDR3 DNA: TGTGCCAGCAGCCAAGGCGGGAACACTGAAGCTTTCTTT
CDR3 protein: CASSQGGNTEAFF

V gene: TRBV18
D gene: TRBD2
J gene: TRBJ2-1
CDR3 length: 15
clone size: -
CDR3 DNA: TGTGCCAGCTCACCTCTACGACTAGCGGGGGATGAGCAGTTCTTC
CDR3 protein: CASSPLRLAGDEQFF

V gene: TRBV6-4
D gene: -
J gene: TRBJ2-7
CDR3 length: 14
clone size: -
CDR3 DNA: TGTGCCAGCAGTGTAGAGCAGGGACCCTACGAGCAGTACTTC
CDR3 protein: CASSVEQGPYEQYF

V gene: TRBV7-8
D gene: -
J gene: TRBJ2-5
CDR3 length: 14
clone size: -
CDR3 DNA: TGTGCCAGCAGCTTAGAAGCTCCCGTAGAGACCCAGTACTTC
CDR3 protein: CASSLEAPVETQYF

V gene: TRBV19
D gene: -
J gene: TRBJ2-7
CDR3 length: 12
clone size: -
CDR3 DNA: TGTGCCAGTAGTATCCCGGGCTACGAGCAGTACTTC
CDR3 protein: CASSIPGYEQYF

V gene: TRBV5-1
D gene: -
J gene: TRBJ2-2
CDR3 length: 16
clone size: -
CDR3 DNA: TGCGCCAGCAGCACAACAGGGATTCCGAACACCGGGGAGCTGTTTTTT
CDR3 protein: CASSTTGIPNTGELFF

V gene: TRBV7-8
D gene: TRBD2
J gene: TRBJ2-5
CDR3 length: 16
clone size: -
CDR3 DNA: TGTGCCAGCAGCCTCCCGGGACTAGCGACCCAAGAGACCCAGTACTTC
CDR3 protein: CASSLPGLATQETQYF

V gene: TRBV19
D gene: TRBD1
J gene: TRBJ2-7
CDR3 length: 13
clone size: -
CDR3 DNA: TGTGCCAGTAGGGACAGGGCGCTGAACGAGCAGTACTTC
CDR3 protein: CASRDRALNEQYF